The 32 T cell receptor beta chains below all came from one sample that was sequenced in a study of blood T cell repertoires in COVID-19. Sequenced by immunoSEQ multiplex PCR; TCRdb stores in-frame clones only, minus some. The table includes around 150,000 clones, 80% detected once. The sequenced material came from PBMCs or T cells enriched from blood (not recorded which). Every receptor here comes from a woman aged 55-70 years who had recovered from COVID-19.

The CDR3: CASSTLSGYTF. The CDR3 bases are TGTGCCAGCAGCACCCTATCCGGCTACACCTTC. The chain recombines TRBV5-4 with TRBJ1-2; no clear D gene. The ends were cut back, 4 bases at V and 8 bases at J, with 9 bases in the middle. The CDR3 loop spans 11 amino acids. Germline V gene sequence: CDR1 SGHNT, CDR2 YYREEE (reference sequence). Filled out from reference TRBV5-4 and TRBJ1-2, the complete variable domain reads ETGVTQSPTHLIKTRGQQVTLRCSSQSGHNTVSWYQQALGQGPQFIFQYYREEENGRGNFPPRFSGLQFPNYSSELNVNALELDDSALYLCASSTLSGYTFGSGTRLTVV.

V and J are TRBV13 and TRBJ2-1; a possible D gene is TRBD2 (6 bases). CDR1 and CDR2 from the germline V gene are PRHDT and FYEKMQ (reference sequence). V lost 0 bases to trimming and J lost 4 bases, with 16 bases between them. CDR3 length: 17 residues. The CDR3, as DNA: TGTGCCAGCAGCTTAGGCCTAAGAGCGGGCGAATACAATGAGCAGTTCTTC. Translated: CASSLGLRAGEYNEQFF.

CDR3 DNA: TGTGCCAGCAGCCCAGGACAGGGCTCCGGGGAGCTGTTTTTT. Protein: CASSPGQGSGELFF. This chain joins TRBV9 and TRBJ2-2; 8 bases agree with TRBD1. Germline assignment: CDR1 SGDLS and CDR2 YYNGEE. V dropped 4 bases and J dropped 6; count of bases not matched to a gene: 5. The CDR3 extends over 14 amino acids.

The chain carries TRBV5-4 and TRBJ2-3; 9 positions agree with TRBD1. V was pared by 5 bases and J by 2 bases, with 6 bases of the junction left unmatched. CDR3 size: 15 residues. Per germline, CDR1 SGHNT and CDR2 YYREEE (reference sequence). CDR3 region: CASSLDRGYTDTQYF. The CDR3 region has the DNA TGTGCCAGCAGTCTGGACAGGGGATACACAGATACGCAGTATTTT.

This chain links TRBV19 with TRBJ1-6, with TRBD1 identical over 10 bases. Germline V gives CDR1 LNHDA, CDR2 SQIVND (reference sequence). CDR3 size: 16 residues. The V segment lost 10 bases and the J segment 2 bases; nucleotides outside the gene matches: 8. In DNA, the CDR3 is TGTGCCACCACTCCGGGACAGGGGACCTATAATTCACCCCTCCACTTT. Amino acids: CATTPGQGTYNSPLHF.

V is TRBV6-5 and J is TRBJ2-7; TRBD1 matches 8 bases. Germline CDR1 reads MNHEY; CDR2 reads SVGAGI. The CDR3 is made up of 11 amino acids. V shed 6 bases and J 6 bases; nucleotides not matched to a gene: 1. This CDR3 is CASRTGVEQYF. CDR3 bases: TGTGCCAGCAGGACAGGGGTCGAGCAGTACTTC.

The chain uses TRBV2 and TRBJ1-6; 9 nucleotides match TRBD1. The CDR3 runs 16 residues. Trimming at V came to 5 bases and at J to 8 bases, leaving 10 bases not matched to a gene. Germline CDR1 and CDR2: SNHLY and FYNNEI. The CDR3 coding sequence is TGTGCCAGCAGTATAAAGGGTGACAGGGGGGATTCACCCCTCCACTTT. This translates into CASSIKGDRGDSPLHF.

The CDR3 loop is CASSLTDNPYSPLHF. The CDR3 nucleotides are TGTGCCAGCAGTTTGACAGATAACCCTTATTCACCCCTCCACTTT. The chain is built from TRBV27 and TRBJ1-6, with D perhaps matching TRBD1 (5 bases). The CDR3 has 15 amino acids. CDR1 MNHEY and CDR2 SMNVEV come from the germline V gene (reference sequence). Deletions cut 3 bases from V and 8 bases from J, with 14 bases between.

This clone has more than one count but fewer than ten. The rearrangement uses TRBV12-3 or TRBV12-4 and TRBJ2-7; D perhaps matches TRBD1 (6 bases). The CDR3 runs 11 residues. V was trimmed by 5 bases and J by 4 bases, leaving 6 bases between them. For the CDR3, the DNA is TGTGCCAGCAGTAGGGGGTACGAGCAGTACTTC. Protein product: CASSRGYEQYF.

CDR3 protein: CASSPSGLSTDTQYF. The CDR3 DNA is TGCGCCAGCAGCCCCAGCGGGTTAAGCACAGATACGCAGTATTTT. This sequence joins TRBV5-1 and TRBJ2-3; possibly TRBD2 for D (6 bases). Per the germline V gene, CDR1 is SGHRS and CDR2 is YFSETQ. With 4 bases removed from V and 0 bases from J, the gap between germline ends came to 12 bases. This CDR3 region has 15 residues.

The chain joins TRBV24-1 to TRBJ2-3; D possibly corresponds to TRBD1 (6 bases). Trimming took 6 bases from V and 3 from J, leaving 9 bases between them. Germline V gene data show CDR1 as KGHDR and CDR2 as SFDVKD. This CDR3 comprises 13 residues. In DNA form, the CDR3 reads TGTGCCACCAGTAAAGGGGGAACAGATACGCAGTATTTT. Translating gives CATSKGGTDTQYF.

This chain uses TRBV4-1 with TRBJ1-5; D unresolved. The ends were cut back, 3 bases at V and 4 bases at J, with 4 bases in the middle. This CDR3 is 12 amino acids long. The V gene's germline CDR1 is MGHRA and CDR2 YSYEKL. The CDR3: CASSHLNQPQHF. CDR3 sequence (DNA): TGCGCCAGCAGCCACCTTAATCAGCCCCAGCATTTT.

The chain links TRBV15 to TRBJ2-7, with 7 bases that match TRBD1. This CDR3 has 15 amino acids. The junction had 6 bases not matched to a gene; V was cut back by 1 base and J by 3 bases. Germline values: CDR1 LNHNV, CDR2 YYDKDF (reference sequence). CDR3 nucleotide sequence: TGTGCCACCAGCAGAGCTATAGACAGGGACTACGAGCAGTACTTC. The encoded protein is CATSRAIDRDYEQYF.

For the CDR3, the DNA is TGTGCCAGCTCACCCTCCGGGACAATACCTGGAAACACCATATATTTT. This sequence encodes CASSPSGTIPGNTIYF. The chain is built from TRBV18 and TRBJ1-3; possible D gene TRBD1, 6 bases. Trimming removed 3 bases from V and 2 bases from J, with 14 bases in between. The germline CDR1 and CDR2 sequences are KGHSH and LQKENI. The CDR3 covers 16 residues.

This clone was seen a few times. This chain joins TRBV6-6 and TRBJ2-1, with 8 bases aligning to TRBD1. The V and J ends lost 6 bases and 0 bases, in that order; junction bases with no gene match: 1. The germline V gene encodes CDR1 MNHNY and CDR2 SVGAGI (reference sequence). The CDR3 has 14 amino acids. The CDR3 coding sequence is TGTGCCAGCAGGGACAGGGACTCCTACAATGAGCAGTTCTTC. This encodes CASRDRDSYNEQFF.

V is TRBV4-1 and J is TRBJ2-5, with D uncertain. CDR3 length: 16 amino acids. The V gene lost 6 bases and the J gene lost 1 base, with 18 bases spanning the gap. CDR1 and CDR2 from the germline V gene are MGHRA and YSYEKL. This CDR3 reads CASSHPVVTSQETQYF. DNA of the CDR3: TGCGCCAGCAGTCATCCGGTGGTGACAAGCCAAGAGACCCAGTACTTC.

This clone was detected a few times. V is TRBV2 and J is TRBJ1-6, with a tentative D call TRBD1 (6 bases). V was trimmed by 5 bases and J by 0 bases, leaving 14 bases between them. The CDR3 runs 17 residues. CDR1 SNHLY and CDR2 FYNNEI come from the germline V gene. As DNA, the CDR3 is TGTGCCAGCAGTAATTGGGACATTAGCTCCTATAATTCACCCCTCCACTTT. Translated, it gives CASSNWDISSYNSPLHF.

The rearrangement joins TRBV6-5 to TRBJ2-2, with 9 bases lining up with TRBD1. This CDR3 region has 15 residues. Unmatched junction bases numbered 4, after V lost 5 bases and J lost 3 bases. CDR1 and CDR2 (germline): MNHEY, SVGAGI. CDR3 residues: CASSTGQGYTGELFF. CDR3 coding DNA: TGTGCCAGCAGTACGGGACAGGGATACACCGGGGAGCTGTTTTTT.

This chain joins TRBV5-8 and TRBJ2-3; 8 nucleotides match TRBD1. The CDR3 is 15 amino acids. In germline, CDR1 is SGHTS, CDR2 YDEGEE. With 5 bases clipped from V and 1 base from J, the junction kept 6 bases outside the gene matches. The CDR3 DNA reads as TGTGCCAGCAGGAAATACAGGGGGGGCACAGATACGCAGTATTTT. Its translation: CASRKYRGGTDTQYF.

This chain joins TRBV6-5 and TRBJ1-1; D perhaps matches TRBD1 (5 bases). Trimming removed 2 bases at V and 5 bases at J, with 9 bases between. Germline V CDR1 and CDR2: MNHEY, SVGAGI. This CDR3 region has 13 residues. The CDR3 DNA sequence: TGTGCCAGCAGTTACACCAGGGATACTGAAGCTTTCTTT. Amino acids: CASSYTRDTEAFF.

The genes are TRBV2 and TRBJ1-2; D is ambiguous. Deletions cut 8 bases from V and 2 bases from J, with 15 bases between. CDR3 length: 14 amino acids. Germline V gene data show CDR1 as SNHLY and CDR2 as FYNNEI. The CDR3 loop is CASPRKVENYGYTF. CDR3 in DNA: TGTGCCAGCCCGAGAAAGGTGGAGAACTATGGCTACACCTTC. Filled out from reference TRBV2 and TRBJ1-2, the complete variable domain reads EPEVTQTPSHQVTQMGQEVILRCVPISNHLYFYWYRQILGQKVEFLVSFYNNEISEKSEIFDDQFSVERPDGSNFTLKIRSTKLEDSAMYFCASPRKVENYGYTFGSGTRLTVV.

The chain carries TRBV7-3 and TRBJ1-1, with D unclear. The CDR3 has 14 amino acids. Trimming removed 5 bases at V and 1 base at J, with 11 bases between. Per germline, CDR1 SGHTA and CDR2 FQGTGA. CDR3 loop: CASSPYGGNTEAFF. CDR3 coding DNA: TGTGCCAGCAGCCCCTACGGAGGGAACACTGAAGCTTTCTTT.

This chain uses TRBV3-1 (or the pseudogene TRBV3-2) with TRBJ2-1, with a possible D match to TRBD1 (5 bases). V lost 1 base to trimming and J lost 6 bases, with 7 bases between them. The CDR3 runs to 13 residues. Germline V gene lookup returns CDR1 LGHDT and CDR2 YNNKEL (reference sequence). CDR3 DNA: TGTGCCAGCAGCCAAGTCCAGGGCAATGAGCAGTTCTTC. Residues: CASSQVQGNEQFF.

The chain employs TRBV25-1 and TRBJ1-2; TRBD1 is a possible D gene (5 bases). This CDR3 has 11 residues. Trimming took off 8 bases at V and 7 bases at J, with 11 bases between the two ends. CDR1 MGHDK and CDR2 SYGVNS come from the germline V gene. Here the CDR3 DNA reads TGTGCCAGCCAGGACATGCTTGGCTACACCTTC. This gives the protein CASQDMLGYTF.

The rearrangement uses TRBV23-1 and TRBJ2-3, with TRBD1 matching over 9 bases. TRBV23-1 has ORF status, its function being uncertain. The CDR3 is 15 residues long. V was pared by 4 bases and J by 1 base, with 3 bases of the junction left unmatched. As DNA, the CDR3 is TGCGCCAGCAGTCTACGGACAGGGGGCACAGATACGCAGTATTTT. This encodes CASSLRTGGTDTQYF.

The chain carries TRBV6-5 and TRBJ1-4, with D hard to call. The V end was cut by 6 bases, the J end by 8 bases, with 7 bases between. Germline CDR1 is MNHEY and CDR2 is SVGAGI. The CDR3 runs 11 residues. The CDR3 loop reads CASRREEKLFF. DNA of the CDR3: TGTGCCAGCAGACGGGAAGAAAAACTGTTTTTT.

The genes are TRBV4-1 and TRBJ1-1; no clear D gene. This CDR3 region has 17 residues. Trimming cost V 0 bases and J 3 bases, with 17 bases left between them. Germline V gives CDR1 MGHRA, CDR2 YSYEKL. CDR3 DNA sequence: TGCGCCAGCAGCCAAGATATTGGACGGCCCGGGGACACTGAAGCTTTCTTT. This encodes CASSQDIGRPGDTEAFF.

This clone was detected only once. The chain joins TRBV10-3 to TRBJ1-2; D is possibly TRBD1 (6 bases). V gave up 10 bases and J gave up 4 bases, with 10 bases separating them. The CDR3 length is 11 residues. The germline V gene has CDR1 ENHRY and CDR2 SYGVKD. CDR3 nucleotides: TGTGCCACCCTGACAGGCTATGGCTACACCTTC. This gives the protein CATLTGYGYTF.

The chain is built from TRBV11-2 and TRBJ2-7; 10 bases fit TRBD1. The J segment lost 6 bases and the V segment lost 3 bases, leaving 8 bases of the junction unmatched. The germline V gene encodes CDR1 SGHAT and CDR2 FQNNGV. The CDR3 contains 15 residues. Written as DNA, the CDR3 is TGTGCCAGCAGCTTGACCGGGACAGGGGATGGCGAGCAGTACTTC. This translates into CASSLTGTGDGEQYF.

V gene TRBV6-5 combines with J gene TRBJ2-2, with D tentatively TRBD1 (6 bases). V lost 2 bases and J lost 6, with 10 bases in between. From germline, CDR1 is MNHEY and CDR2 SVGAGI. The CDR3 consists of 14 residues. CDR3 loop: CASSYGRTAGELFF. Here the CDR3 DNA reads TGTGCCAGCAGTTACGGGCGGACAGCCGGGGAGCTGTTTTTT.

A note on this clone: Other DNA sequences in this sample translate to the same CDR3. V is TRBV2 and J is TRBJ2-1; 9 bases are shared with TRBD1. After removal of 4 bases from V and 1 base from J, the junction contained 2 bases not matched to a gene. The CDR3 consists of 15 residues. The germline gives CDR1 SNHLY, CDR2 FYNNEI. CDR3 residues: CASSVGQGSYNEQFF. The DNA for the CDR3 is TGTGCCAGCAGTGTTGGACAGGGGTCCTACAATGAGCAGTTCTTC.

The V call is TRBV29-1, the J call TRBJ1-3; weak D call: TRBD1 (6 bases). The germline CDR1 and CDR2 sequences are SQVTM and ANQGSEA. CDR3 length: 15 amino acids. V lost 4 bases and J 1 base, leaving 14 bases between the germline ends. CDR3: CSVASGGGSGNTIYF. Written as DNA, the CDR3 is TGCAGCGTTGCTTCGGGAGGGGGATCTGGAAACACCATATATTTT. Full variable domain (rest looked up from reference TRBV29-1 and TRBJ1-3): SAVISQKPSRDICQRGTSLTIQCQVDSQVTMMFWYRQQPGQSLTLIATANQGSEATYESGFVIDKFPISRPNLTFSTLTVSNMSPEDSSIYLCSVASGGGSGNTIYFGEGSWLTVV.